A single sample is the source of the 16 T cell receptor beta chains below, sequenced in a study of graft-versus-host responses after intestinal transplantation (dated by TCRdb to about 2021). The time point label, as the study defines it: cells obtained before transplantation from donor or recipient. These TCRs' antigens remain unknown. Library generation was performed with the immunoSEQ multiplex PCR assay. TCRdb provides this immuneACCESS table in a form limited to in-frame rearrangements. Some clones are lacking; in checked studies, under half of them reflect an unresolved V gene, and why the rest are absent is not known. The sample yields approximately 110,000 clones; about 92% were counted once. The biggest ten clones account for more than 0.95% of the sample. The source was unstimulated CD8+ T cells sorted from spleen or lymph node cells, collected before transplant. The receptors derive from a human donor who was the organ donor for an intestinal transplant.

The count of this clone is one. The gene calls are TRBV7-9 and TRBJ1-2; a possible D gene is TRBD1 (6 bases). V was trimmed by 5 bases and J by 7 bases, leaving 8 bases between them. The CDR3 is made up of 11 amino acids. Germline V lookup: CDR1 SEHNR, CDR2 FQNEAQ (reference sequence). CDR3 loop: CASSPDSGYTF. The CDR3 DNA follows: TGTGCCAGCAGCCCGGACAGTGGCTACACCTTC.

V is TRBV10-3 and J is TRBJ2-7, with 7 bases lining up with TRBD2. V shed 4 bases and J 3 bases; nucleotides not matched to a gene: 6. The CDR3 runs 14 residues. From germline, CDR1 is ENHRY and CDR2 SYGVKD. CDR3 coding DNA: TGTGCCATCAGTGCCGCGGGAGACGGCTACGAGCAGTACTTC. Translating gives CAISAAGDGYEQYF.

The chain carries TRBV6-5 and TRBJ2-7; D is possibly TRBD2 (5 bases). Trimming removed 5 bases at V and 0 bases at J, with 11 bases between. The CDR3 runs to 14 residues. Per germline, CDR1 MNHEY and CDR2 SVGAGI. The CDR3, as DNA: TGTGCCAGCAGTCAGAGCGGTCCCTCCTACGAGCAGTACTTC. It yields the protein CASSQSGPSYEQYF.

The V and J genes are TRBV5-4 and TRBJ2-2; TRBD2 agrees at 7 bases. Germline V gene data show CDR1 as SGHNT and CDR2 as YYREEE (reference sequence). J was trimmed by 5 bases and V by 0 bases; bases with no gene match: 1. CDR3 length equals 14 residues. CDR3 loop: CASSLVGGTGELFF. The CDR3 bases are TGTGCCAGCAGCTTGGTGGGAGGGACCGGGGAGCTGTTTTTT.

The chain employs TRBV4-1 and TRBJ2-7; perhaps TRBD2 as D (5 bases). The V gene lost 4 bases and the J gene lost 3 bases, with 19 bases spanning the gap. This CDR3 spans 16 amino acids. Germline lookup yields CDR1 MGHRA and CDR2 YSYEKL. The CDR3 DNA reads TGCGCCAGCAGCCCACGCCAAGCGGTCGGGCGCTACGAGCAGTACTTC. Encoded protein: CASSPRQAVGRYEQYF.

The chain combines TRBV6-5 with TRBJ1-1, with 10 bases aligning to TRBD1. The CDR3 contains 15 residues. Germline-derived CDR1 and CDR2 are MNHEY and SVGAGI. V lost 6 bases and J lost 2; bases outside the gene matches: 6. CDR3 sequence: CASRVGDRGNTEAFF. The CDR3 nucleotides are TGTGCCAGCAGAGTAGGGGACAGGGGAAACACTGAAGCTTTCTTT.

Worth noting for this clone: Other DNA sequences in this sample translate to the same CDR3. DNA of the CDR3: TGTGCCAGCAGTTTAACGGGCGGCACTGAAGCTTTCTTT. Translation: CASSLTGGTEAFF. The J gene is TRBJ1-1, the V gene TRBV27; D is undetermined. Trimming shortened V by 2 bases and J by 4 bases, and 8 bases separated the two germline ends. Germline V gives CDR1 MNHEY, CDR2 SMNVEV (reference sequence). The CDR3 is made up of 13 amino acids.

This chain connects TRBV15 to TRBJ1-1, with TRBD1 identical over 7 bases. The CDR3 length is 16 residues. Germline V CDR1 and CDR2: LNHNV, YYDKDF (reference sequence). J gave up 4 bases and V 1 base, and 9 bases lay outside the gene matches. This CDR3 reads CATSRGYRGQVTEAFF. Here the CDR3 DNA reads TGTGCCACCAGCAGAGGATATAGGGGGCAAGTCACTGAAGCTTTCTTT.

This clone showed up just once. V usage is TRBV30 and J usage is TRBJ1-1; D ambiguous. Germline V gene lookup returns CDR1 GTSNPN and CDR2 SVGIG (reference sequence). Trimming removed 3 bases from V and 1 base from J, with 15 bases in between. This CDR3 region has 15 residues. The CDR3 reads CAWRAPSTGNTEAFF. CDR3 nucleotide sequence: TGTGCCTGGAGGGCACCGTCGACGGGGAACACTGAAGCTTTCTTT.

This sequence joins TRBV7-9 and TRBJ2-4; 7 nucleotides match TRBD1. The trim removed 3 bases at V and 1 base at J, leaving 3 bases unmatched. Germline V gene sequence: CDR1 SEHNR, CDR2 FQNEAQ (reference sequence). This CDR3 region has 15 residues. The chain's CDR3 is CASSFDREAKNIQYF. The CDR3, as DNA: TGTGCCAGCAGCTTTGACAGGGAGGCCAAAAACATTCAGTACTTC.

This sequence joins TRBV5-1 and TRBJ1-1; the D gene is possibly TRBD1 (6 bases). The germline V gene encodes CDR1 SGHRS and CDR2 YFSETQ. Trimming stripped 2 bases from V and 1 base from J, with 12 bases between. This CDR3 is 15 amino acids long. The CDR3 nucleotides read TGCGCCAGCAGCTTAACAGGGCTCGGGAACACTGAAGCTTTCTTT. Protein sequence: CASSLTGLGNTEAFF. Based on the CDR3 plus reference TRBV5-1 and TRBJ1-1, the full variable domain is KAGVTQTPRYLIKTRGQQVTLSCSPISGHRSVSWYQQTPGQGLQFLFEYFSETQRNKGNFPGRFSGRQFSNSRSEMNVSTLELGDSALYLCASSLTGLGNTEAFFGQGTRLTVV.

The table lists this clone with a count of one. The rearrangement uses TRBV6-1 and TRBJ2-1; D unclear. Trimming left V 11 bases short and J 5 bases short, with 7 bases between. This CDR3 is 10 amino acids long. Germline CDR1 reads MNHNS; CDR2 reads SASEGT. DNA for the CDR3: TGTGCCGCTACCCACAATGAGCAGTTCTTC. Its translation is CAATHNEQFF.

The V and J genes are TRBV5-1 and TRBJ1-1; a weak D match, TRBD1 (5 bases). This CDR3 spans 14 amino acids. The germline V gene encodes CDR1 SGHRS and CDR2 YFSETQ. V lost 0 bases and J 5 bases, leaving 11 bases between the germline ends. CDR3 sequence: CASSLAGGYTEAFF. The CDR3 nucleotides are TGCGCCAGCAGCTTGGCCGGGGGGTATACTGAAGCTTTCTTT.

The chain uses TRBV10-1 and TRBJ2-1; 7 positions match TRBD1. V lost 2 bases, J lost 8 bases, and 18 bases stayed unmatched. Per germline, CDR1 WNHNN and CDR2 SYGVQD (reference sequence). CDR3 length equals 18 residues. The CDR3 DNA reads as TGCGCCAGCAGTGAGCCCCCCAGACAGGGCCCAGACCTCGATGAGCAGTTCTTC. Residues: CASSEPPRQGPDLDEQFF.

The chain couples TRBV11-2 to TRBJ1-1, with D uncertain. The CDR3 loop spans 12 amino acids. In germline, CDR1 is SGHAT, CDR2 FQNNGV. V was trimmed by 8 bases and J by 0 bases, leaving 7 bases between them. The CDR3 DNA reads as TGTGCCAGCCACACCCTGAACACTGAAGCTTTCTTT. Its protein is CASHTLNTEAFF.

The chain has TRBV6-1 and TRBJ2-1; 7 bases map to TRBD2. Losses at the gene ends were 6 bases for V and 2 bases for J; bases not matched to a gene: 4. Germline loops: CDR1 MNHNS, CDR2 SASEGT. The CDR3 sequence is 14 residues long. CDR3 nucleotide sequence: TGTGCCAGCAGCCCGGGAGGTGCCTACAATGAGCAGTTCTTC. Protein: CASSPGGAYNEQFF.